These 19 T cell receptor beta chains originate from one sample sequenced in a study of regulatory T cells in long-lasting Graves disease. Time point noted: newly diagnosed GD, antithyroid drugs for less than 3 months. With RNA extracted from PBMCs as input, the TCR library was made. In building TCR beta libraries, iRepertoire HTBI primers were used together with Arm-PCR of CDR3 regions. TCRdb re-called the multiplex PCR reads through MiXCR, storing one row per CDR3 protein. The table shows roughly 610,000 distinct CDR3 sequences, with approximately 15% occurring only once. This sample also belongs to another study, concerning T cells in Graves' hyperthyroidism and ophthalmopathy.

Source: peripheral blood mononuclear cells (PBMCs), taken at new diagnosis, from a patient treated with antithyroid drugs. The receptors originated from a woman in her 30s with Graves disease.

The CDR3 reads CSARVSLDEQFF. CDR3 in DNA: TGCAGTGCTAGGGTTAGTCTCGATGAGCAGTTCTTC. This rearrangement joins TRBV20-1 to TRBJ2-1; no definite D call. Germline lookup yields CDR1 DFQATT and CDR2 SNEGSKA (reference sequence). V lost 3 bases and J lost 8, with 11 bases in between. The CDR3 is made up of 12 amino acids.

This clonotype was seen at least ten times. The chain joins TRBV6-1 to TRBJ2-7; 9 bases are shared with TRBD1. After removal of 7 bases from V and 4 bases from J, the junction contained 11 bases not matched to a gene. Germline CDR1 MNHNS, CDR2 SASEGT. The CDR3 totals 15 residues. The CDR3 nucleotides are TGTGCCAGCAAGATGACCGGGACAGGGCCGTACGAGCAGTACTTC. Translated: CASKMTGTGPYEQYF.

In this sample, this clonotype turned up a few times. V usage is TRBV20-1 and J usage is TRBJ2-1; no clear D. Germline V CDR1 and CDR2: DFQATT, SNEGSKA (reference sequence). Trimming pared 3 bases from V and 8 bases from J, leaving 5 bases between. The CDR3 is 10 residues long. The CDR3 loop reads CSASHDEQFF. For the CDR3, the DNA is TGCAGTGCTAGTCACGATGAGCAGTTCTTC.

This clonotype turned up a few times. The chain employs TRBV28 and TRBJ2-7; D is perhaps TRBD2 (5 bases). The CDR3 consists of 16 residues. Trimming took off 7 bases at V and 0 bases at J, with 19 bases between the two ends. CDR1 and CDR2 from the germline V gene are MDHEN and SYDVKM. The DNA of the CDR3 is TGTGCCAGCACCTCCCACTCGGGGAAGAGCTCCTACGAGCAGTACTTC. Residues: CASTSHSGKSSYEQYF. Drawing the rest from reference TRBV28 and TRBJ2-7, the complete variable domain is DVKVTQSSRYLVKRTGEKVFLECVQDMDHENMFWYRQDPGLGLRLIYFSYDVKMKEKGDIPEGYSVSREKKERFSLILESASTNQTSMYLCASTSHSGKSSYEQYFGPGTRLTVT.

This clonotype was seen once. Given the absence of the conserved phenylalanine or tryptophan at the CDR3 end, a read error is likely. The chain uses TRBV5-1 and TRBJ1-5; D is undetermined. The CDR3 loop spans 15 amino acids. CDR1 SGHRS and CDR2 YFSETQ come from the germline V gene. Trimming left V 4 bases short and J 1 base short, with 12 bases between. The DNA for the CDR3 is TGCGCCAGCAGCGCTGGACCGGAGAGCAATCAGCCCCAGCATTTG. It encodes CASSAGPESNQPQHL.

The chain employs TRBV5-4 and TRBJ2-7; D remains ambiguous. Trimming left V 1 base short and J 6 bases short, with 11 bases between. The CDR3 sequence is 13 residues long. From germline, CDR1 is SGHNT and CDR2 YYREEE (reference sequence). The CDR3 DNA is TGTGCCAGCAGCTTGATGGATCTGGGCGAGCAGTACTTC. Translating gives CASSLMDLGEQYF.

Ten or more counts support this clonotype. The chain combines TRBV7-6 with TRBJ2-7; 11 bases match TRBD2. CDR3 length: 15 residues. The V gene end was trimmed by 5 bases and the J gene end by 2 bases; junction bases not matched to a gene: 5. Germline V CDR1 and CDR2: SGHVS, FNYEAQ. The CDR3 is CASSRGTSGTYEQYF. The CDR3, as DNA: TGTGCCAGCAGCCGTGGGACTAGCGGAACCTACGAGCAGTACTTC.

In this sample, this clonotype turned up a few times. The chain links TRBV10-1 to TRBJ1-5; maybe TRBD1 (5 bases). CDR1 and CDR2 from the germline V gene are WNHNN and SYGVQD (reference sequence). This CDR3 is 15 amino acids long. Deletions cut 3 bases from V and 6 bases from J, with 15 bases between. The CDR3 nucleotides read TGCGCCAGCAGTGAATGGGGGTTAGAGGCTCAGCCCCAGCATTTT. Protein sequence: CASSEWGLEAQPQHF.

Many counts were recorded for this clonotype. The chain uses TRBV11-2 and TRBJ1-4, with TRBD1 as a possible D gene (5 bases). Germline-derived CDR1 and CDR2 are SGHAT and FQNNGV. Between the trimmed V and J ends, which lost 7 bases and 8 bases, there was a span of 8 bases. The CDR3 is 11 residues long. CDR3 protein: CASTSGEKLFF. The CDR3 DNA sequence: TGTGCCAGCACCTCAGGGGAAAAACTGTTTTTT.

This clonotype was seen a few times. The chain uses TRBV27 and TRBJ2-3; either TRBD1 or TRBD2 may fit D (6 bases each). The CDR3 is made up of 15 amino acids. Germline V gene sequence: CDR1 MNHEY, CDR2 SMNVEV (reference sequence). V was shortened by 6 bases and J by 5 bases, with 18 bases between the two germline ends. The CDR3 sequence is CASSRPVGGQDTQYF. CDR3 nucleotides: TGTGCCAGCAGCCGCCCGGTCGGGGGCCAAGATACGCAGTATTTT.

This clonotype was observed many times. The V and J genes are TRBV15 and TRBJ1-2; the D is unclear. V lost 3 bases to trimming and J lost 4 bases, with 12 bases between them. The CDR3 loop spans 14 amino acids. Germline assignment: CDR1 LNHNV and CDR2 YYDKDF (reference sequence). This CDR3 reads CATSSVSAIYGYTF. In DNA, the CDR3 is TGTGCCACCAGCAGTGTTTCAGCGATCTATGGCTACACCTTC.

CDR3 nucleotides: TGTGCCAGCAGCTTAAGCGGGACGGGGGCAGATACGCAGTATTTT. This sequence encodes CASSLSGTGADTQYF. The chain couples TRBV7-9 to TRBJ2-3; 7 nucleotides match TRBD2. Germline V lookup: CDR1 SEHNR, CDR2 FQNEAQ (reference sequence). The CDR3 loop spans 15 amino acids. V trimming: 2 bases; J trimming: 4 bases; junction bases outside the gene matches: 6.

Ten or more counts support this clonotype. The V gene is TRBV29-1, the J gene TRBJ2-3, with no clear D. Trimming took 0 bases from V and 2 from J, leaving 18 bases between them. This CDR3 region has 17 residues. Per germline, CDR1 SQVTM and CDR2 ANQGSEA. The CDR3 nucleotides read TGCAGCGTTGAAGATTTGGGCAAGAACCATCTCACAGATACGCAGTATTTT. This gives the protein CSVEDLGKNHLTDTQYF.

This clonotype was counted between two and nine times. The CDR3 DNA sequence: TGCGCCAGCAGCGTGGCGGGGAGTGGAGAGACCCAGTACTTC. Amino acids: CASSVAGSGETQYF. The rearrangement links TRBV10-2 to TRBJ2-5, with D perhaps TRBD2 (6 bases). The CDR3 extends over 14 amino acids. Per the germline V gene, CDR1 is WSHSY and CDR2 is SAAADI. V dropped 6 bases and J dropped 4 bases, with 15 bases sitting between them.

This clonotype was observed many times. The rearrangement links TRBV27 to TRBJ1-2; TRBD1 aligns across 8 bases. V gave up 8 bases and J gave up 9 bases; unmatched junction bases: 11. Germline V gene data show CDR1 as MNHEY and CDR2 as SMNVEV (reference sequence). This CDR3 has 13 residues. CDR3 protein: CASGRTGGNRYTF. For the CDR3, the DNA is TGTGCCAGCGGGCGAACAGGGGGGAACCGCTACACCTTC.

In its sample, this clonotype was seen many times. The chain links TRBV28 to TRBJ2-7, with 8 bases that match TRBD2. CDR3 length: 17 amino acids. Trimming cost V 7 bases and J 4 bases; bases outside gene matches: 18. Germline lookup yields CDR1 MDHEN and CDR2 SYDVKM. DNA of the CDR3: TGTGCCAGCATCTCTCTAGGCCGCGGCGGGAGGAGATACGAGCAGTACTTC. Its protein product is CASISLGRGGRRYEQYF.

This rearrangement joins TRBV3-1 to TRBJ2-3; D gene uncertain. The length of the CDR3 is 14 residues. V shed 0 bases and J shed 7 bases, with 11 bases lying between them. CDR1 and CDR2 (germline): LGHDT, YNNKEL (reference sequence). CDR3 protein: CASSQDLVGNTQYF. The CDR3 DNA sequence: TGTGCCAGCAGCCAAGATCTTGTGGGAAATACGCAGTATTTT.

The chain is built from TRBV29-1 and TRBJ2-2, with D uncertain. The germline V gene has CDR1 SQVTM and CDR2 ANQGSEA. Deletions cut 7 bases from V and 6 bases from J, with 6 bases between. The CDR3 has 10 amino acids. CDR3 sequence reads: CSEAPGELFF. The CDR3 bases are TGCAGCGAAGCCCCCGGGGAGCTGTTTTTT.

A remark on this clonotype: A read error may explain this, as a much larger clone is one base away. This chain joins TRBV6-2 or TRBV6-3 and TRBJ1-1; D is uncertain. This CDR3 has 11 amino acids. CDR1 is MNHEY and CDR2 is SVGEGT in the germline V gene. Trimming took 7 bases from V and 4 from J, leaving 7 bases between them. Written as DNA, the CDR3 is TGTGCCAGCAAGGTGAGCACTGAAGCTTTCTTT. Residues: CASKVSTEAFF.